The rows below give T cell receptor beta chains drawn from one sample of a study of Ad26.COV2.S vaccination and SARS-CoV-2 variants. Only in-frame clones appear in the TCRdb table, and some are missing; sequencing was by immunoSEQ multiplex PCR. The data contain approximately 420,000 clones, roughly 90% of them singletons. The starting material was peripheral blood, obtained in a trial of Ad26.COV2.S vaccine versus placebo. Every receptor here comes from a person aged 18-60 years who received the Ad26.COV2.S COVID-19 vaccine or a placebo. Each CDR3 is given with its conserved first and last residue. Each record gives: V gene, clone size, D gene, J gene, CDR3 DNA, CDR3 protein. The D gene is left open where the match is weak. Expanded clones get a size class; other rows say once, few or many, or leave the size out.

>TRBV28|.|.|TRBJ1-2
.
CASSTSDGYGYTF
>TRBV7-2|.|TRBD2|TRBJ2-3
TGTGCCAGCAGCATAACTAGCGGGCGAACCACAGATACGCAGTATTTT
CASSITSGRTTDTQYF
>TRBV30|.|.|TRBJ1-2
TGTGCCTGGAGTGAATACCTTGGGCAACAAGCCTACACCTTC
CAWSEYLGQQAYTF
>TRBV4-2|.|.|TRBJ1-2
TGTGCCAGCAGCCAAGTAGGAAACTATGGCTACACCTTC
CASSQVGNYGYTF
>TRBV29-1|few|.|TRBJ1-2
TGCAGCGTTGGTCAGCCCTATGGCTACACCTTC
CSVGQPYGYTF
>TRBV19|.|.|TRBJ2-1
TGTGCCAGTAGTATAGTTCTGCGAAATGAGCAGTTCTTC
CASSIVLRNEQFF
>TRBV7-2|.|.|TRBJ2-1
TGTGCCAGCAGCTTATCTGGCGCGATCCACGGTGAGCAGTTCTTC
CASSLSGAIHGEQFF
>TRBV5-6|once|.|TRBJ2-7
TGTGCCAGCAGCTTGGAGGGTCAGGGTCACTACGAGCAGTACTTC
CASSLEGQGHYEQYF
>TRBV3-1/TRBV3-2|.|.|TRBJ1-2
TGTGCCAGCAGTCATAGTAAGTCCGGGCCTTTAAACTTCTATGGCTACACCTTC
CASSHSKSGPLNFYGYTF
>TRBV15|.|.|TRBJ2-2
TGTGCCACCAGCAGAGAATGGACGGGGCCGAACACCGGGGAGCTGTTTTTT
CATSREWTGPNTGELFF
>TRBV28|once|.|TRBJ1-1
TGTGCCAGCAGTCACCCGGGAAGTATGAACACTGAAGCTTTCTTT
CASSHPGSMNTEAFF
>TRBV24-1|.|TRBD1|TRBJ2-2
TGTGCCACCAGTGATTTGAGGGGCAGGGGGAGGAACACCGGGGAGCTGTTTTTT
CATSDLRGRGRNTGELFF
>TRBV7-9|.|.|TRBJ1-5
TGTGCCAGCAGCCCATTGTCCGGGGTCCAGCCCCAGCATTTT
CASSPLSGVQPQHF
>TRBV9|.|TRBD1|TRBJ2-7
TGTGCCAGCAGCGTAGGACCCGACAGGGACTACGAGCAGTACTTC
CASSVGPDRDYEQYF
>TRBV7-2|.|TRBD2|TRBJ2-7
TGTGCCAGCAGCTTAGTGGGCCTAGCGGGGTACGAGCAGTACTTC
CASSLVGLAGYEQYF
>TRBV7-6|.|TRBD1|TRBJ2-7
TGTGCCAGCAGCTTATTTGGGGGGGACAGGGTCAAGGACGAGCAGTACTTC
CASSLFGGDRVKDEQYF
>TRBV11-2|.|TRBD2|TRBJ2-7
TGTGCCAGCAGCCTTCTAGCGGGGGGCATTTACGAGCAGTACTTC
CASSLLAGGIYEQYF
>TRBV10-3|.|.|TRBJ1-5
TGTGCCATCAGCGACAGTAGCAATCAGCCCCAGCATTTT
CAISDSSNQPQHF
>TRBV24-1|.|TRBD1|TRBJ1-2
TGTGCCACCAGTGATTCAACCCGACAGGGGGTGCGTGGCTACACCTTC
CATSDSTRQGVRGYTF
>TRBV7-9|.|.|TRBJ2-7
TGTGCCAGCAGCTTTCGTGGCAGCTCCTACGAGCAGTACTTC
CASSFRGSSYEQYF
>TRBV28|.|.|TRBJ1-6
TGTGCCAGCAGTTTGTGGACAGACAATAATTCACCCCTCCACTTT
CASSLWTDNNSPLHF
>TRBV4-3|.|.|TRBJ2-7
TGCGCCAGCAGCCCGTCCCAGGGCCACGAGCAGTACTTC
CASSPSQGHEQYF
>TRBV7-3|.|TRBD1|TRBJ2-2
TGTGCCAGCAGCTACCGCGCCGGGGGACAGGGGGCCGGCGGGGAGCTGTTTTTT
CASSYRAGGQGAGGELFF
>TRBV30|.|TRBD2|TRBJ2-3
TGTGCCTGGAGCGCCGGGGGGGAAACAGATACGCAGTATTTT
CAWSAGGETDTQYF
>TRBV9|.|.|TRBJ2-2
TGTGCCAGCAGCGTAGCCCTCGCCGCACAGGACACCGGGGAGCTGTTTTTT
CASSVALAAQDTGELFF
>TRBV11-3|.|TRBD2|TRBJ2-1
TGTGCCAGCAGCTTACGGGGGGGGCCTAACAATGAGCAGTTCTTC
CASSLRGGPNNEQFF